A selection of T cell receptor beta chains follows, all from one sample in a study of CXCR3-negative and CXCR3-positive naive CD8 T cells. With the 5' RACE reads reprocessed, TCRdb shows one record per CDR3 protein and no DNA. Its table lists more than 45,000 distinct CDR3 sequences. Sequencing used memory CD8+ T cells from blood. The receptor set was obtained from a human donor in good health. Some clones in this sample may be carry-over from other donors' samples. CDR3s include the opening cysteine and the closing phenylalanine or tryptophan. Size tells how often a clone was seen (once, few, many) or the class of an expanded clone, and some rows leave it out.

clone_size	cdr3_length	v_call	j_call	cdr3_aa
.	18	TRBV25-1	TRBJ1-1	CASSEYFPGAGDYTEAFF
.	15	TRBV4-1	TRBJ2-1	CASSEGLASYNEQFF
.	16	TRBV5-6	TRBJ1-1	CASSLVGLQGRTEAFF
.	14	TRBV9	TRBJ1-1	CASSVSGGGTEAFF
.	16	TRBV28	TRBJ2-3	CASRPTAGGGKDTQYF
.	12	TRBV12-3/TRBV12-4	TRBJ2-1	CASSQSVVEQFF
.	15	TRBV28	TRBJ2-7	CASSATGGGSYEQYF
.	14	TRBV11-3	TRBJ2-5	CASSPRGAQETQYF
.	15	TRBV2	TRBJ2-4	CASTDSPDPKNIQYF
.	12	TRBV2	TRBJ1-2	CASPDRDYGYTF
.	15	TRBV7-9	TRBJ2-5	CASSLKLGKEETQYF
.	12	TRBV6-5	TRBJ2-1	CASSSKGVEQFF
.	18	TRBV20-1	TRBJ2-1	CSARDSGFGWSSYNEQFF
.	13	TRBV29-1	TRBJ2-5	CSVEDSYQETQYF
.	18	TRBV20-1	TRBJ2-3	CSASGSLGREGPTDTQYF
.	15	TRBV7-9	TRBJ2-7	CASSHRDSDPHEQYF
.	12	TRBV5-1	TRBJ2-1	CASSLGRESQFF
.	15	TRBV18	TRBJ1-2	CASSPPRQANYGYTF
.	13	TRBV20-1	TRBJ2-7	CSARQGHSYEQYF
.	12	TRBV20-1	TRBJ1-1	CSARELDTEAFF
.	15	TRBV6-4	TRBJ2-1	CASSDSAESYNEQFF
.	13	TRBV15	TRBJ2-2	CATRTVNTGELFF
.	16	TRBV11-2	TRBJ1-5	CASSLEGGLGNQPQHF
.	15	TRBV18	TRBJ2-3	CASSPPPGGVDTQYF
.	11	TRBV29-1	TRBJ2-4	CSVVVKNIQYF
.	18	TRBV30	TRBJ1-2	CAWSADSFSLKANYGYTF
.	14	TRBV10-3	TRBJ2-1	CAISMGMGVNEQFF
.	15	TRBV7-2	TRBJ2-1	CASSPTLGGLNEQFF
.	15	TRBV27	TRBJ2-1	CASSATGSSYNEQFF
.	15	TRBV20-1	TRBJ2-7	CSARDVTSRSYEQYF
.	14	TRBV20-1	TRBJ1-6	CSANLGTGGSPLHF
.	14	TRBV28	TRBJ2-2	CASIRDGNTGELFF
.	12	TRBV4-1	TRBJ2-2	CASSRPTGELFF
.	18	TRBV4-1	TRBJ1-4	CASSPADSYTGNYEKLFF
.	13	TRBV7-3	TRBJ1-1	CASSRPEEPGAFF
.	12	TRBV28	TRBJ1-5	CASSPTDQPQHF
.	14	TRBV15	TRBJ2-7	CATSRDRTKYEQYF
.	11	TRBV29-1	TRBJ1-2	CSVLTGYGYTF
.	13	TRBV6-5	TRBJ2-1	CASTESSDDEQFF
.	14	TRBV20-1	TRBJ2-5	CSAPWGPARETQYF
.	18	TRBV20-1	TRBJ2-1	CSARGEGGVSPPYNEQFF
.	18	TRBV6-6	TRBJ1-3	CASSYLAPGDSSGNTIYF
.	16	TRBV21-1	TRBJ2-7	CASSYDRDGVTYEQYF
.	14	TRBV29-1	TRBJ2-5	CSDGGGLTQETQYF
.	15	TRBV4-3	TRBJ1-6	CASSQALTGKAPLHF
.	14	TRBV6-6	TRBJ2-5	CASSYVSGKETQYF
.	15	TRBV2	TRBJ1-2	CASREKTGPNYGYTF
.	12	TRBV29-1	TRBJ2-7	CSVVTQTYEQYF
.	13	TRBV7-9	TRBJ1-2	CAFETLVAYGYTF
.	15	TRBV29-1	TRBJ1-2	CSVEVGDSPLEGYTF
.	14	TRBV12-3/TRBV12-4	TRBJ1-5	CASSPGGGDQPQHF
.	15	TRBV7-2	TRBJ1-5	CASSLSGARYQPQHF
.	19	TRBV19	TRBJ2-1	CASSIDRTSSGRSYNEQFF
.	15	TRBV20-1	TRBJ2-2	CSATTGTSWPGELFF
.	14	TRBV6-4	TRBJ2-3	CASSSQGGSDTQYF
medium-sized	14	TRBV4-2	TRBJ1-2	CASSQEWVGVGYTF
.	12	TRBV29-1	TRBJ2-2	CSVDAATGELFF